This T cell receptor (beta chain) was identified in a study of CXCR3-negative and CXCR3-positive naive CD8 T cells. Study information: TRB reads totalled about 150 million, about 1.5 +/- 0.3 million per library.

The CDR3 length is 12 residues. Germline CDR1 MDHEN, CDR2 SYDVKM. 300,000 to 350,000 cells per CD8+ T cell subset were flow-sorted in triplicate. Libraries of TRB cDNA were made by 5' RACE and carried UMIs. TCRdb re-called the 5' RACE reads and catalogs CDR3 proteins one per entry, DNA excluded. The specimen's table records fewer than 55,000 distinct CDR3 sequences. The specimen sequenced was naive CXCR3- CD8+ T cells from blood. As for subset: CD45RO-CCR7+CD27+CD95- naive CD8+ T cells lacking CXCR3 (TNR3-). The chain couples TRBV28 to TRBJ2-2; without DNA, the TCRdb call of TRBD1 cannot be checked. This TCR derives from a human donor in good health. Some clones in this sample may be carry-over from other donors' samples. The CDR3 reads CASSRGPGELFF.